The T cell receptor (beta chain) described here comes from a study of T cell responses to AZD1222 COVID-19 vaccine. Findings of the study overall: Unmutated variant regions reportedly attract nearly half of all spike-specific TCRs. Compared with day 0, the breadth and depth of the Spike-specific TCR repertoire rose significantly after two doses of AZD1222. The number of AZD1222 recipients seropositive at baseline was only 6 or 7.

Regarding this clone: What it recognizes is unknown.

The data were produced by immunoSEQ multiplex PCR, yet TCRdb's version contains in-frame clones alone and is incomplete. The table lists 140,000 to 150,000 clones, approximately 90% of them singletons, with under 2% in the top ten. The germline CDR1 and CDR2 sequences are LNHNV and YYDKDF (reference sequence). The CDR3 extends over 11 amino acids. Trimming removed 4 bases at V and 8 bases at J, with 6 bases between. V and J are TRBV15 and TRBJ2-1; D unresolved. The source is an adult who received the AZD1222 COVID-19 vaccine. Here the sequenced sample was peripheral blood, taken 28 days after the second AZD1222 dose. The CDR3 DNA reads as TGTGCCACCAGCATGGCGTATGAGCAGTTCTTC. It yields the protein CATSMAYEQFF.